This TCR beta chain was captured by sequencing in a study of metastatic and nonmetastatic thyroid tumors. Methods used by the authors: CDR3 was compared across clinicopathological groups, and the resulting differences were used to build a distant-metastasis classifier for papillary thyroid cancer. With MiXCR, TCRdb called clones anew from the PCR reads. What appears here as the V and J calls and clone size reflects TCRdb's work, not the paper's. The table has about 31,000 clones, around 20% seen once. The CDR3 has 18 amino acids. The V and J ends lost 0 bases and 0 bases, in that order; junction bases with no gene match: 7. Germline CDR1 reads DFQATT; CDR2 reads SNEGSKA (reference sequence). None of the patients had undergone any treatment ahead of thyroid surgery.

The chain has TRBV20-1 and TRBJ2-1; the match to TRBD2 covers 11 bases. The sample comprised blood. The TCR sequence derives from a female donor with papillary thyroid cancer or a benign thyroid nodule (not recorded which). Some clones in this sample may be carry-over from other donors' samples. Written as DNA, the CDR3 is TGCAGTGCTAGAGATCCTGCTAGCGGGAGGAGCTCCTACAATGAGCAGTTCTTC. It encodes CSARDPASGRSSYNEQFF.